In its sample, the clone carrying this TCR beta chain was seen a few times. The CDR3 sequence is 14 residues long. V gave up 5 bases and J gave up 5 bases, with 15 bases separating them. Germline V gives CDR1 MNHEY, CDR2 SVGAGI. Authors' analysis steps: How many nucleated cells were present was estimated from reference gene primer amplification. Repertoires were generated with immunoSEQ multiplex PCR, while TCRdb's copy carries only in-frame clones and drops some. The V and J calls and clone size are taken from that table; D and trimming were inferred from the DNA. The data show about 130,000 clones, 81% seen once. This specimen comes from a study of blood T cell repertoires in COVID-19. Overall study context: Collection of acute and convalescent COVID-19 samples took place in the United States, Italy and Spain. From T cells, B-cell-depleted T cells, or PBMCs came the material, which was cDNA or gDNA.

The sequenced sample was peripheral blood. V and J are TRBV6-5 and TRBJ1-1; D is unresolved. The source of this sequence is a woman in her 50s with acute or convalescent COVID-19. CDR3 sequence: CASSPPVGGTEAFF. The DNA for the CDR3 is TGTGCCAGCAGTCCGCCAGTAGGAGGGACTGAAGCTTTCTTT.